Detailed here is one T cell receptor beta chain. Only in-frame clones appear in the TCRdb table, and some are missing; sequencing was by immunoSEQ multiplex PCR. This sample has some 67,000 clones, with approximately 94% found just once. The CDR3 spans 12 residues. Trimming left V 8 bases short and J 9 bases short, with 14 bases between. Germline V gene lookup returns CDR1 SEHNR and CDR2 FQNEAQ (reference sequence). The data are from a study of cytomegalovirus exposure and HLA in healthy donors. The sample consisted of PBMCs. The receptor's source is a woman under 30 in good health and CMV-seronegative. V usage is TRBV7-9 and J usage is TRBJ1-5; D is unclear. The CDR3 spells CASSLGVRPQHF. The DNA of the CDR3 is TGTGCCAGCTCCCTCGGGGTTCGGCCCCAGCATTTT.